Listed below are T cell receptor beta chains from one sample, sequenced in a study of pediatric ulcerative colitis. Using immunoSEQ multiplex PCR, the repertoire was profiled, and TCRdb retains in-frame clones only, with some absent. The table has 64,000 or so clones, 77% seen once; the top ten hold around 5%. Sequencing was carried out using blood. The receptors originated from a boy between 10 and 17 years old with moderate ulcerative colitis. Both conserved end residues are part of each CDR3. Fields, in order: V gene, D gene, CDR3 length, clone size, J gene, CDR3 protein, CDR3 DNA. D genes are given only for firm matches. The size entry is marked missing in some rows and otherwise reads once, few, many or a size class.

>TRBV5-1|TRBD1|14|once|TRBJ1-2
CASSSGDRENGYTF
TGCGCCAGCAGCTCGGGGGACAGGGAAAATGGCTACACCTTC
>TRBV7-9|TRBD1|15|NA|TRBJ2-3
CASLSGTGVTDTQYF
TGTGCCAGCTTGTCCGGGACAGGGGTCACAGATACGCAGTATTTT
>TRBV27|NA|13|NA|TRBJ1-2
CASSLAADYGYTF
TGTGCCAGCAGTTTGGCAGCGGACTATGGCTACACCTTC
>TRBV5-6|NA|14|medium-sized|TRBJ1-5
CASSFWGLNQPQHF
TGTGCCAGCAGCTTTTGGGGACTGAATCAGCCCCAGCATTTT
>TRBV28|NA|14|NA|TRBJ2-5
CASSLDLGPGAQYF
TGTGCCAGCAGTTTAGATTTGGGACCCGGGGCCCAGTACTTC
>TRBV5-4|NA|15|NA|TRBJ2-1
CASSLPGPLYNEQFF
TGTGCCAGCAGCTTACCGGGCCCACTATACAATGAGCAGTTCTTC
>TRBV29-1|NA|13|NA|TRBJ2-6
CSVEDSGANVLTF
TGCAGCGTTGAGGACTCTGGGGCCAACGTCCTGACTTTC
>TRBV9|NA|15|NA|TRBJ2-7
CASSVASQGLEEQYF
TGTGCCAGCAGCGTAGCAAGTCAGGGCCTTGAGGAGCAGTACTTC
>TRBV2|NA|14|NA|TRBJ2-1
CASKLTAIPNEQFF
TGTGCCAGCAAGTTGACAGCTATTCCCAATGAGCAGTTCTTC
>TRBV5-1|NA|16|NA|TRBJ1-3
CASSLAQGRPGNTIYF
TGCGCCAGCAGCTTGGCCCAGGGTAGACCCGGAAACACCATATATTTT
>TRBV5-1|NA|15|few|TRBJ1-5
CASSLRGGPDQPQHF
TGCGCCAGCAGCTTGCGGGGAGGGCCCGATCAGCCCCAGCATTTT
>TRBV5-1|NA|15|NA|TRBJ2-1
CASSLEGLTGNEQFF
TGCGCCAGCAGCTTGGAAGGGCTGACTGGGAATGAGCAGTTCTTC
>TRBV7-8|TRBD1|15|few|TRBJ1-5
CASSPRTGDNQPQHF
TGTGCCAGCAGCCCGCGGACAGGGGACAATCAGCCCCAGCATTTT
>TRBV10-3|TRBD1|16|NA|TRBJ1-5
CAISEVGQVGNQPQHF
TGTGCCATCAGTGAAGTAGGACAGGTAGGGAATCAGCCCCAGCATTTT
>TRBV7-3|TRBD1|15|NA|TRBJ2-7
CASSPGQARAYEQYF
TGTGCCAGCAGCCCCGGACAGGCGAGGGCCTACGAGCAGTACTTC
>TRBV19|NA|14|NA|TRBJ1-5
CASTAQQGNQPQHF
TGTGCCAGTACCGCACAACAGGGAAATCAGCCCCAGCATTTT
>TRBV30|NA|13|NA|TRBJ2-3
CAWSPAGTDTQYF
TGTGCCTGGAGCCCGGCGGGCACAGATACGCAGTATTTT
>TRBV20-1|NA|11|NA|TRBJ1-1
CSARVGTEAFF
TGCAGTGCTAGGGTGGGAACTGAAGCTTTCTTT
>TRBV19|TRBD1|17|NA|TRBJ1-1
CASSILLTGTANTEAFF
TGTGCCAGTAGTATCCTTCTAACCGGGACAGCGAACACTGAAGCTTTCTTT
>TRBV27|NA|15|few|TRBJ1-6
CASRTEGIPNSPLHF
TGTGCCAGCAGAACCGAGGGAATACCCAATTCACCCCTCCACTTT
>TRBV7-9|TRBD2|15|NA|TRBJ2-1
CASDRREGSYNEQFF
TGTGCCAGCGATCGGCGGGAGGGTTCCTACAATGAGCAGTTCTTC
>TRBV2|NA|16|NA|TRBJ1-5
CASKDPSEGSNQPQHF
TGTGCCAGCAAAGACCCTTCGGAGGGTAGCAATCAGCCCCAGCATTTT
>TRBV4-3|TRBD1|15|NA|TRBJ1-2
CASSQVRDSLYGYTF
TGCGCCAGCAGCCAGGTCCGGGACAGCCTATATGGCTACACCTTC
>TRBV6-5|NA|16|NA|TRBJ1-4
CASSFRPDTTNEKLFF
TGTGCCAGCAGTTTTCGGCCCGATACAACTAATGAAAAACTGTTTTTT
>TRBV4-1|NA|14|NA|TRBJ2-7
CASSQGTVPYEQYF
TGCGCCAGCAGCCAAGGAACGGTTCCCTACGAGCAGTACTTC
>TRBV1|NA|14|NA|TRBJ2-4
CTSSRGCAKNIQYF
TGCACCAGCAGCCGGGGATGCGCCAAAAACATTCAGTACTTC
>TRBV5-1|NA|16|few|TRBJ1-1
CASSCRTRTTDTEAFF
TGCGCCAGCAGCTGCCGAACCCGGACAACAGACACTGAAGCTTTCTTT
>TRBV7-2|TRBD2|16|NA|TRBJ2-2
CASSFAFSGISGELFF
TGTGCCAGCAGCTTCGCATTTAGCGGGATATCCGGGGAGCTGTTTTTT
>TRBV4-1|NA|15|NA|TRBJ2-7
CASSPQGGRAHEQYF
TGCGCCAGCAGCCCCCAGGGGGGGAGGGCCCACGAGCAGTACTTC
>TRBV6-5|TRBD1|15|NA|TRBJ2-2
CATRTGTGDTGELFF
TGTGCCACACGCACCGGGACAGGGGACACCGGGGAGCTGTTTTTT
>TRBV30|NA|16|NA|TRBJ1-2
CAWGAGEHLPNYGYTF
TGTGCCTGGGGTGCAGGCGAACATCTCCCTAACTATGGCTACACCTTC
>TRBV11-2|TRBD2|16|NA|TRBJ2-1
CASSLLGSGSWNEQFF
TGTGCCAGCAGCTTACTGGGTAGCGGGAGTTGGAATGAGCAGTTCTTC
>TRBV19|NA|18|NA|TRBJ2-3
CASSIEGGTGSSTDTQYF
TGTGCCAGTAGTATAGAGGGCGGGACTGGTTCTAGCACAGATACGCAGTATTTT
>TRBV7-6|NA|14|few|TRBJ1-5
CASSADRFNQPQHF
TGTGCCAGCAGCGCGGACAGATTCAATCAGCCCCAGCATTTT
>TRBV7-3|NA|14|NA|TRBJ2-7
CASSFGGGRVEQYF
TGTGCCAGCAGCTTTGGTGGTGGCCGTGTAGAGCAGTACTTC
>TRBV9|TRBD2|17|NA|TRBJ2-2
CASSVAVSGRSTGELFF
TGTGCCAGCAGCGTAGCTGTGAGCGGGAGATCCACCGGGGAGCTGTTTTTT
>TRBV19|TRBD1|14|NA|TRBJ1-2
CASSAGTGTHGYTF
TGTGCCAGTAGTGCCGGGACAGGGACTCACGGCTACACCTTC
>TRBV29-1|NA|12|NA|TRBJ2-5
CSVAGLAETQYF
TGCAGCGTTGCGGGACTGGCGGAGACCCAGTACTTC
>TRBV18|NA|14|few|TRBJ2-7
CASSTRGPEYEQYF
TGTGCCAGCTCAACCAGAGGGCCTGAGTACGAGCAGTACTTC
>TRBV5-8|TRBD2|15|NA|TRBJ2-1
CASSFSGAIYNEQFF
TGTGCCAGCAGCTTTAGCGGGGCGATCTACAATGAGCAGTTCTTC
>TRBV29-1|NA|10|NA|TRBJ1-1
CSVEHGEAFF
TGCAGCGTTGAGCATGGTGAAGCTTTCTTT
>TRBV7-8|NA|18|NA|TRBJ1-6
CASSHWGTSSSYNSPLHF
TGTGCCAGCAGCCATTGGGGGACCTCAAGCTCCTATAATTCACCCCTCCACTTT
>TRBV4-2|TRBD1|15|NA|TRBJ1-2
CASSQVDRVNYGYTF
TGTGCCAGCAGCCAAGTTGACAGGGTCAACTATGGCTACACCTTC
>TRBV9|NA|17|few|TRBJ1-3
CASSRSTTKGPGNTIYF
TGTGCCAGCAGCCGTTCCACGACCAAAGGACCTGGAAACACCATATATTTT
>TRBV27|TRBD1|14|NA|TRBJ1-4
CASRRTGFNEKLFF
TGTGCCAGTAGACGGACAGGGTTTAATGAAAAACTGTTTTTT
>TRBV5-6|NA|13|NA|TRBJ2-3
CASSLAEGDTQYF
TGTGCCAGCAGCTTGGCCGAAGGAGATACGCAGTATTTT
>TRBV13|NA|13|once|TRBJ1-1
CASSFLKNTEAFF
TGTGCCAGCAGCTTCCTCAAAAACACTGAAGCTTTCTTT
>TRBV10-2|NA|14|NA|TRBJ2-7
CASVTRSSIYEQYF
TGCGCCAGTGTTACCCGCAGCTCCATTTACGAGCAGTACTTC
>TRBV7-2|NA|12|NA|TRBJ2-7
CASSLATYEQYF
TGTGCCAGCAGCTTAGCGACCTACGAGCAGTACTTC